This T cell receptor beta chain was sequenced for a study of blood T cell repertoires in COVID-19. The CDR3 extends over 13 amino acids. Germline lookup yields CDR1 DFQATT and CDR2 SNEGSKA (reference sequence). The V end was cut by 3 bases, the J end by 3 bases, with 9 bases between. Per the study methods: From reference gene primer amplification, estimates of nucleated cell counts were derived. The method was immunoSEQ multiplex PCR; TCRdb's version includes in-frame clones alone and lacks a portion of them. V, J and clone size were drawn from that table, and D and trimming were deduced from the DNA. The data show roughly 240,000 clones, approximately 82% seen once.

The chain uses TRBV20-1 and TRBJ2-1; tentatively, D is TRBD2 (6 bases). Sequenced: peripheral blood. The TCR sequence derives from a man aged 40-49 years who had recovered from COVID-19. Written as DNA, the CDR3 is TGCAGTGCTAGTTTAGCGGTCTACAATGAGCAGTTCTTC. Its protein product is CSASLAVYNEQFF.